Sequencing of this T cell receptor (beta chain) was carried out in a study of T cells expressing NK-cell markers. Turning to the study itself: Obtained from sorted CD3+CD56+NKG2C+, CD3+CD56+NKG2C- and CD3+CD56-NKG2C+ T cells were the TCR beta repertoires. Seven of the eight sequenced donors were HCMV-seropositive; one was seronegative. The study's findings and limits: In a handful of donors, dominant clonotypes made up about 25-60.1% of CD3+CD56-NKG2C+ cells. HCMV specificity of the expanded NKG2C+ T cell clones stayed unclear.

The germline gives CDR1 SGHAT, CDR2 FQNNGV. The CDR3 covers 15 residues. Of note for this clonotype: As yet, its antigen is unknown.

Using the 5' RACE reads, TCRdb records one entry per CDR3 protein without DNA. The listing records some 140,000 distinct CDR3 sequences. Material for sequencing was blood T cells: a sorted CD56 or NKG2C T cell subset, CD4+ or CD8+ T cells, or bulk PBMC T cells (not recorded which). The clonotype originates from a woman aged 45-60 years in good health. The genes are TRBV11-2 and TRBJ1-2; TCRdb outputs TRBD1, but without DNA this stays unchecked. This chain's CDR3 is CASSLVPLSPHGYTF.